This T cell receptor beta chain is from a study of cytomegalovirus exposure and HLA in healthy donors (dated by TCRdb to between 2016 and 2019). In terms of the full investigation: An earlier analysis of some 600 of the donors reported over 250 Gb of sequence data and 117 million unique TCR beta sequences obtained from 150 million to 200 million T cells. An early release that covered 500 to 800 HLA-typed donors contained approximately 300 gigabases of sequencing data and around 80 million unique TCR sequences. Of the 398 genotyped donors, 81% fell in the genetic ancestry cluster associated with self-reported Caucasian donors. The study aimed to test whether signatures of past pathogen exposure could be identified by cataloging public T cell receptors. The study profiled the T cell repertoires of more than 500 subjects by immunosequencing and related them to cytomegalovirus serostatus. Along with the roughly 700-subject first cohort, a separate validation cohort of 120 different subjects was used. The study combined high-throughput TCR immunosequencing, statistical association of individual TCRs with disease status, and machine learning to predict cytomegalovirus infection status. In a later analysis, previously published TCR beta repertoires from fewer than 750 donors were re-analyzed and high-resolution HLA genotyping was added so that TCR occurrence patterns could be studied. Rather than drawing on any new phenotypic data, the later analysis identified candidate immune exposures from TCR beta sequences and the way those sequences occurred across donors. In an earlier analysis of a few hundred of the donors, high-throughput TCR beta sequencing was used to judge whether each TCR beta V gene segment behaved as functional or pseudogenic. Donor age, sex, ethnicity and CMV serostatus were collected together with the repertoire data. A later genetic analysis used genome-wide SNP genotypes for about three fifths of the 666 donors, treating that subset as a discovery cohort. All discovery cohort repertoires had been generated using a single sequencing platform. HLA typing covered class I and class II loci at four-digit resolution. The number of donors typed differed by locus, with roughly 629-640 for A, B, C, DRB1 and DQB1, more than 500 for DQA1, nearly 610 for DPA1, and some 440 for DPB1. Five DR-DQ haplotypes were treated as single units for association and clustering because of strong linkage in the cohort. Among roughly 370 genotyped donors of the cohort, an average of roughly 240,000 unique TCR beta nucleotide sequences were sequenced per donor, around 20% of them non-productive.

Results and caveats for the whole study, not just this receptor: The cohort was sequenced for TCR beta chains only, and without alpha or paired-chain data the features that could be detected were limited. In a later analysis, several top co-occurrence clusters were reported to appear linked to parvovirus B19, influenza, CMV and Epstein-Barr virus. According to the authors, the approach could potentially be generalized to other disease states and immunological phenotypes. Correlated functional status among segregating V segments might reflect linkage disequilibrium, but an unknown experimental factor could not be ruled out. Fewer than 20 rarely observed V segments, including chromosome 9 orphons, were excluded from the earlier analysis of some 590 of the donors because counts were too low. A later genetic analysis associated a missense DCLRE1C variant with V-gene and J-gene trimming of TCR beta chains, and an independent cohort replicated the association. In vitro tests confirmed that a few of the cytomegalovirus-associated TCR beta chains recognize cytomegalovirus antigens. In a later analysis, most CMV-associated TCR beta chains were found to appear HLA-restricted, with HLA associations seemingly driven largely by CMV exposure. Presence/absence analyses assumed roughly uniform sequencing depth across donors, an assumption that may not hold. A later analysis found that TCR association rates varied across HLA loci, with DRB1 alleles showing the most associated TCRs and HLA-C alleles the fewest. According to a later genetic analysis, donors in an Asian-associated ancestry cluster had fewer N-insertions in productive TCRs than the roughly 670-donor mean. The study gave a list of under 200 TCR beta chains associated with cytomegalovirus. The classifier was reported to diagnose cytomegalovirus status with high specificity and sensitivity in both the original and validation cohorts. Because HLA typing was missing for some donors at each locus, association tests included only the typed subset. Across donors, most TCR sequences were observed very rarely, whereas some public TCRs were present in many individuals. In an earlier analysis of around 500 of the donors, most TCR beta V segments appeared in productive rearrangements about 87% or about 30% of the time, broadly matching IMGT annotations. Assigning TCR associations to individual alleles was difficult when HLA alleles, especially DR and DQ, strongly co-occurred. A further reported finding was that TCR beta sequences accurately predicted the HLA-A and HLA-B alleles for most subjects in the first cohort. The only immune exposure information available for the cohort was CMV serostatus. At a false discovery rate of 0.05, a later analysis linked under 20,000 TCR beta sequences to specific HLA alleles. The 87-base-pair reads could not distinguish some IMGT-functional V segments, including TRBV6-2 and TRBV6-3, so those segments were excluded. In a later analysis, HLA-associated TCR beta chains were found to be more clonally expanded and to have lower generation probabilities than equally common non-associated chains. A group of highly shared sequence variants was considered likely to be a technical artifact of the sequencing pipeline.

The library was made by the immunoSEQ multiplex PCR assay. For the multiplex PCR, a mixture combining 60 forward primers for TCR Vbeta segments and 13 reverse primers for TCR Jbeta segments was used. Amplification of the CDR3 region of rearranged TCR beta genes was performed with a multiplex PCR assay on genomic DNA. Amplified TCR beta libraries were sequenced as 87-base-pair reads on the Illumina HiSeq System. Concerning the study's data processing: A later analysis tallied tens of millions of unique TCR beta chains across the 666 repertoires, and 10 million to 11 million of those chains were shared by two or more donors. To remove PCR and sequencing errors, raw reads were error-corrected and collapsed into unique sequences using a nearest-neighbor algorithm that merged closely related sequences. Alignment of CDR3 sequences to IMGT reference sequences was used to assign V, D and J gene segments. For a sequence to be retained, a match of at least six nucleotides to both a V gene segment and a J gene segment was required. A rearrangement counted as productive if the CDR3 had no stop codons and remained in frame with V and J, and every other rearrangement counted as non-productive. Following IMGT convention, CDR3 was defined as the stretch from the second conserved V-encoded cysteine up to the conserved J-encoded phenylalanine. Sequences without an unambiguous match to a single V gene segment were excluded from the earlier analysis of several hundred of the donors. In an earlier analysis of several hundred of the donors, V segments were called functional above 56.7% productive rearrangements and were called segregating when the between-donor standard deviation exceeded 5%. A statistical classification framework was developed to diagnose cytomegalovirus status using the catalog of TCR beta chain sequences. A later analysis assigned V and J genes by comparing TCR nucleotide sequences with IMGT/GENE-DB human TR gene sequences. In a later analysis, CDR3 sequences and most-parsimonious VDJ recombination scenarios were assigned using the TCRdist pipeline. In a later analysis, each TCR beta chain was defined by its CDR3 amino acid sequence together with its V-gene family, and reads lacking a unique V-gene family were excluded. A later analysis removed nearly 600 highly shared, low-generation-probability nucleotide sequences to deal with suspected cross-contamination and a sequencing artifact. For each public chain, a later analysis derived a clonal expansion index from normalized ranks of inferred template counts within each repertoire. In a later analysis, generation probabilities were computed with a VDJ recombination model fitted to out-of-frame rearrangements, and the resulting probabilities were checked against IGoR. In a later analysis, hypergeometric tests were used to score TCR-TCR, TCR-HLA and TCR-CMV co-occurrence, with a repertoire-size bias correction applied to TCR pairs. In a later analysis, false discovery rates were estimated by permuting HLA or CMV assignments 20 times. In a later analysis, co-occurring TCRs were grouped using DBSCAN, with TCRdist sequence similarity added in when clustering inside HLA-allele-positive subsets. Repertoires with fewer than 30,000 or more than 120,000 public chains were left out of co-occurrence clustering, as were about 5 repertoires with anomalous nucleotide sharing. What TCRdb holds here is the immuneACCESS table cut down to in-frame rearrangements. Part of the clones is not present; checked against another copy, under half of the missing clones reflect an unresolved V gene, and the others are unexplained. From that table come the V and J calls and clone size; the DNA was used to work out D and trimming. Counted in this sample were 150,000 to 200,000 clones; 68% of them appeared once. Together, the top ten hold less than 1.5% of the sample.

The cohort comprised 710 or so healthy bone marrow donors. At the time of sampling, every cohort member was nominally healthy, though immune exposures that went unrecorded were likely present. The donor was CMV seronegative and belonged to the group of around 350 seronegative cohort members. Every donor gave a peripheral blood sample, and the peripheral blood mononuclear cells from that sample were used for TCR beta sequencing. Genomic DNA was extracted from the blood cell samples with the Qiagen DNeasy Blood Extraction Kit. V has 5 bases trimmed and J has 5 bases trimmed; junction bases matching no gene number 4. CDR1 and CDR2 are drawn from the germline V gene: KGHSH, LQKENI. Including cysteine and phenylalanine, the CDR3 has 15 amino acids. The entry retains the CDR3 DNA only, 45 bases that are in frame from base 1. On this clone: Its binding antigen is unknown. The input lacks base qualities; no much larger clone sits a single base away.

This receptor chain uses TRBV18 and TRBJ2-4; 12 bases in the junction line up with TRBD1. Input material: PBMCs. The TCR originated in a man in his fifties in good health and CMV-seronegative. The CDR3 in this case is CASSTGTGGENIQYF. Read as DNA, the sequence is TGTGCCAGCTCAACAGGGACAGGGGGCGAAAACATTCAGTACTTC.